The 13 T cell receptor beta chains in this list originate from one sample, sequenced in a study of T cells in localized non-small cell lung cancer. TCRdb's table, derived via immunoSEQ multiplex PCR, lists solely in-frame clones and lacks some. This sample has under 6,500 clones, with 30% to 40% found just once. This specimen consisted of lung tumor tissue, obtained before any cancer treatment. The receptors were gathered from a female donor aged 60 or older with stage I lung adenocarcinoma.

This clone was counted only a few times. The V gene is TRBV1, the J gene TRBJ1-1. TRBV1 is shown as a pseudogene. This CDR3 region has 13 residues. DNA of the CDR3: TGCGCCAGCAGCCAAGATGGGTACACTGAAGCTTTCTTT. Translation gives CASSQDGYTEAFF.

This rearrangement joins TRBV11-3 to TRBJ1-5; D gene unclear. Germline CDR1 reads SGHNT; CDR2 reads YENEEA. Trimming removed 1 base from V and 2 bases from J, with 6 bases in between. The length of the CDR3 is 14 residues. CDR3 sequence: CASSLVGGNQPQHF. The CDR3 nucleotides read TGTGCCAGCAGCTTAGTTGGGGGCAATCAGCCCCAGCATTTT.

The rearrangement links TRBV28 to TRBJ1-5, with a weak D call TRBD1 (6 bases). CDR3 length: 13 amino acids. From germline, CDR1 is MDHEN and CDR2 SYDVKM. V was clipped by 11 bases and J by 3 bases, with 14 bases between them. The CDR3 reads CALRGGNNQPQHF. The DNA of the CDR3 is TGTGCCCTACGGGGGGGCAACAATCAGCCCCAGCATTTT.

The V gene is TRBV10-2, the J gene TRBJ1-1; 8 nucleotides line up with TRBD1. The length of the CDR3 is 14 residues. J was trimmed by 4 bases and V by 6 bases; bases with no gene match: 7. Per the germline V gene, CDR1 is WSHSY and CDR2 is SAAADI. CDR3 DNA: TGCGCCAGCAGGCGAGACAGGGGAGCCACTGAAGCTTTCTTT. Amino acid sequence: CASRRDRGATEAFF.

The chain carries TRBV28 and TRBJ1-2, with D possibly TRBD1 on 5 matching bases. Trimming shortened V by 5 bases and J by 0 bases, and 16 bases separated the two germline ends. The CDR3 is 16 residues long. Looked up from germline, CDR1 is MDHEN and CDR2 is SYDVKM. In DNA form, the CDR3 reads TGTGCCAGCAGTCCTCTCGGGGGGATAGCTAACTATGGCTACACCTTC. This sequence encodes CASSPLGGIANYGYTF.

This chain uses TRBV6-7 with TRBJ2-2; D is unclear. TRBV6-7 belongs to the ORF category, with a function that is uncertain. The CDR3 extends over 11 amino acids. V gave up 8 bases and J gave up 2 bases, with 3 bases separating them. The CDR3 region has the DNA TGTGCCAGCGGCAACACCGGGGAGCTGTTTTTT. The encoded protein is CASGNTGELFF.

The CDR3 loop reads CASRPLGLAGFNEQFF. CDR3 nucleotides: TGTGCCAGCAGGCCCTTAGGACTAGCGGGGTTCAATGAGCAGTTCTTC. The chain is built from TRBV9 and TRBJ2-1; 12 nucleotides match TRBD2. J lost 6 bases, V lost 5 bases, and 9 bases had no gene match. Per the germline V gene, CDR1 is SGDLS and CDR2 is YYNGEE. The CDR3 has 16 amino acids.

The chain is built from TRBV10-2 and TRBJ2-2, with D tentatively TRBD1 (6 bases). This CDR3 has 14 residues. The V gene lost 7 bases and the J gene lost 0 bases, with 9 bases spanning the gap. CDR1 is WSHSY and CDR2 is SAAADI in the germline V gene. The CDR3 sequence: CASKRDTNTGELFF. The CDR3 DNA follows: TGCGCCAGCAAACGGGACACGAACACCGGGGAGCTGTTTTTT.

This clone has more than one count but fewer than ten. This chain links TRBV11-3 with TRBJ1-3, with D perhaps matching TRBD1 (6 bases). Germline CDR1 is SGHNT and CDR2 is YENEEA. Trimming removed 5 bases at V and 0 bases at J, with 8 bases between. The CDR3 is 14 residues long. The CDR3 DNA sequence: TGTGCCAGCAGCGGGACACCCTCTGGAAACACCATATATTTT. This sequence encodes CASSGTPSGNTIYF.

There are a few counts of this clone. The chain recombines TRBV5-1 with TRBJ2-2, with 8 bases matching TRBD2. The CDR3 totals 16 residues. The ends lost 4 bases at V and 1 base at J; junction bases unmatched: 6. Looked up from germline, CDR1 is SGHRS and CDR2 is YFSETQ. Written as DNA, the CDR3 is TGCGCCAGCAGCCCGGGACTAGATATGAACACCGGGGAGCTGTTTTTT. This codes for CASSPGLDMNTGELFF.

The chain couples TRBV11-1 to TRBJ2-7, with D possibly matching TRBD2 (5 bases). Germline V gene sequence: CDR1 SGHAT, CDR2 FQDESV (reference sequence). CDR3 length equals 16 residues. V was shortened by 5 bases and J by 2 bases, with 19 bases between the two germline ends. CDR3 in amino acids: CASSPETLTTPYEQYF. CDR3 coding DNA: TGTGCCAGCAGCCCCGAAACCCTGACTACCCCCTACGAGCAGTACTTC.

The V call is TRBV6-8, the J call TRBJ1-1; possible D gene TRBD1, 5 bases. Trimming took 8 bases from V and 4 from J, leaving 17 bases between them. There are 14 residues in the CDR3. Germline V lookup: CDR1 MNHGY, CDR2 SAAAGT. The CDR3 DNA sequence: TGTGCCAGCTGGGGGGGTCGGCAGTTCACTGAAGCTTTCTTT. This encodes CASWGGRQFTEAFF.

The V and J genes are TRBV6-8 and TRBJ2-7; perhaps TRBD2 as D (6 bases). The CDR3 length is 15 residues. The germline V and J ends were trimmed by 2 bases and 5 bases, with 16 bases remaining between them. The germline V gene encodes CDR1 MNHGY and CDR2 SAAAGT. The CDR3 reads CASSYGRGRGDEQYF. The CDR3 DNA sequence: TGTGCCAGCAGTTACGGGCGGGGACGGGGCGACGAGCAGTACTTC.